This T cell receptor (beta chain) was retrieved from a study of T cells in Graves' hyperthyroidism and ophthalmopathy. Study-level information: Peripheral blood sampling occurred at initial diagnosis, before any treatment.

The TCR beta CDR3 regions underwent amplification using RNA transcripts as the source. HTBI primers were employed in a first-round RT-PCR of the TCR CDR3. MiXCR, run by TCRdb on the multiplex PCR reads, gives a single entry per CDR3 protein. The sample consists of 350,000 to 450,000 distinct CDR3 sequences, roughly an eighth of them appearing once. A note on this clonotype: Its antigen is as yet unknown.

CDR1 and CDR2 (germline): MDHEN, SYDVKM. The V end lost 5 bases, the J end lost 10 bases, and 12 bases lay between the germline ends. This CDR3 region has 12 residues. General study findings and limits: Blood also carried most thyroid clonotypes expanded above 0.001. The model forecast ophthalmopathy, anticipating it by a median approximately 7 months before onset.

The source is a middle-aged man with Graves' ophthalmopathy. Sequences were obtained from blood. V is TRBV28 and J is TRBJ2-1; D possibly corresponds to TRBD2 (6 bases). Here the CDR3 reads CASSPGLREQFF. The DNA for the CDR3 is TGTGCCAGCAGTCCTGGACTACGAGAGCAGTTCTTC.